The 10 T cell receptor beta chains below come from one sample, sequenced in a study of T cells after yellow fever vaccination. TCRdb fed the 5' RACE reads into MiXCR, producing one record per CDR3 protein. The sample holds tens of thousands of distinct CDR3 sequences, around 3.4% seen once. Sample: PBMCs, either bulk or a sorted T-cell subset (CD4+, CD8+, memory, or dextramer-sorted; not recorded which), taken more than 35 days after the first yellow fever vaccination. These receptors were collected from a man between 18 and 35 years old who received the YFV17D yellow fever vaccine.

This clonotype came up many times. This CDR3 reads CATGGQTDTQYF. DNA for the CDR3: TGTGCCACCGGTGGGCAAACAGATACGCAGTATTTT. V gene TRBV24-1 combines with J gene TRBJ2-3; no firm D call. The length of the CDR3 is 12 residues. The germline gives CDR1 KGHDR, CDR2 SFDVKD. Between the trimmed V and J ends, which lost 9 bases and 3 bases, there was a span of 9 bases.

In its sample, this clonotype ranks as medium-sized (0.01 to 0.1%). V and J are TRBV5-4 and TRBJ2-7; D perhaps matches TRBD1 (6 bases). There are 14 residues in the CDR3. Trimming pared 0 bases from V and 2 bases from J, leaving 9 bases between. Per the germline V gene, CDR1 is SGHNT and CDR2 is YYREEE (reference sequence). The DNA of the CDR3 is TGTGCCAGCAGCTTGGCCCGGGACACCTACGAGCAGTACGTC. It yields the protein CASSLARDTYEQYV.

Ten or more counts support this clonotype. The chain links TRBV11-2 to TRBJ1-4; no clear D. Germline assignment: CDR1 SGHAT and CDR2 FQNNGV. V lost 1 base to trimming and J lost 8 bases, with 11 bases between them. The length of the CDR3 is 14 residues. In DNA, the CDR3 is TGTGCCAGCAGCTTAGCCCTACAAGGAGAAAAACTGTTTTTT. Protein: CASSLALQGEKLFF. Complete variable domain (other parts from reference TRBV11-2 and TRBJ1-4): EAGVAQSPRYKIIEKRQSVAFWCNPISGHATLYWYQQILGQGPKLLIQFQNNGVVDDSQLPKDRFSAERLKGVDSTLKIQPAKLEDSAVYLCASSLALQGEKLFFGSGTQLSVL.

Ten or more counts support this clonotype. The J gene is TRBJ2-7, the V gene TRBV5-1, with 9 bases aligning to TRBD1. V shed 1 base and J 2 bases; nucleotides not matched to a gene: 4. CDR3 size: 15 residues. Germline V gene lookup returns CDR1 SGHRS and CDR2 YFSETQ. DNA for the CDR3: TGCGCCAGCAGCTTGCTGGGACAGGGCCCCTACGAGCAGTACTTC. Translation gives CASSLLGQGPYEQYF.

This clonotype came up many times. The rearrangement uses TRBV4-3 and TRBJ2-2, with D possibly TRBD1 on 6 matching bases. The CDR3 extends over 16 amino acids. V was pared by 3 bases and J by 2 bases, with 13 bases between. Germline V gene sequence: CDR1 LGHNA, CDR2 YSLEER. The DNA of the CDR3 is TGCGCCAGCAGCCATTCCCGGGACACCAACACCGGGGAGCTGTTTTTT. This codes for CASSHSRDTNTGELFF.

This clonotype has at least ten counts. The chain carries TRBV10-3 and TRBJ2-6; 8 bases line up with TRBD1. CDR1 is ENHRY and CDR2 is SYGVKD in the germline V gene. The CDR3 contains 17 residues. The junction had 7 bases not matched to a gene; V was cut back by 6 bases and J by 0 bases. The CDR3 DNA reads TGTGCCATCAGGGAAGGGACAGGACCCTCTGGGGCCAACGTCCTGACTTTC. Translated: CAIREGTGPSGANVLTF.

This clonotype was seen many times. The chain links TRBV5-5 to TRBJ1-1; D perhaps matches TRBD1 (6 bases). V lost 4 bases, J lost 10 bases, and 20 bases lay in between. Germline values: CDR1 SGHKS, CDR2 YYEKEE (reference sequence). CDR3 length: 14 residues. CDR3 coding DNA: TGTGCCAGCAGCCTTGGGACATACGAACTCTTAGCTTTCTTT. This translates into CASSLGTYELLAFF.

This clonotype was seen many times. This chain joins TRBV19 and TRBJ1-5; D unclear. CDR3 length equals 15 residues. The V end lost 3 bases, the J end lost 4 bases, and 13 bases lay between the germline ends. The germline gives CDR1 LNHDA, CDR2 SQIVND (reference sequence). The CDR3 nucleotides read TGTGCCAGTAGTATCAACACCGGCGCGAATCAGCCCCAGCATTTT. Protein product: CASSINTGANQPQHF.

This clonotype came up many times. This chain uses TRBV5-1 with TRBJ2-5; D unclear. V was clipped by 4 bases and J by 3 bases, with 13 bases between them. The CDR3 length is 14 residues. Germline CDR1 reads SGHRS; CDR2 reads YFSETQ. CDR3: CASSPGEVKETQYF. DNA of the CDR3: TGCGCCAGCAGCCCCGGTGAGGTCAAAGAGACCCAGTACTTC.

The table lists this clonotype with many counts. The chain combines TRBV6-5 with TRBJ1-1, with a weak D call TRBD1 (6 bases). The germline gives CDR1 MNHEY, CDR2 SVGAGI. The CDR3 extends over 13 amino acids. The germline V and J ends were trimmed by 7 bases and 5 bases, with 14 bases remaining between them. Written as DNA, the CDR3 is TGTGCCAGCACCACGGAACAGGGAACTGAAGCTTTCTTT. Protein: CASTTEQGTEAFF.